This is a list of T cell receptor beta chains from one sample in a study of T-cell reconstitution after alpha-beta-depleted transplantation in children. TCRdb used MiXCR to reprocess the PCR reads, holding one entry per CDR3 protein. The table records some 840,000 distinct CDR3 sequences, around 17% of them present only once. This specimen consisted of PBMCs, mostly from graft donor cells, obtained 360 days after TCRalphabeta/CD19-depleted stem cell transplant. The receptors were gathered from a male patient under 18 who had a stem cell transplant for acute lymphoblastic leukemia, so the T cells may come from the graft donor. Each CDR3 is given with its conserved first and last residue. The D gene is left open where the match is weak. Expanded clones are given a class, and other clones once, few, many or no size at all.

TRBD2	TRBV5-1	.	TRBJ2-2	CASSLVSGLARNTGELFF	TGCGCCAGCAGCTTGGTCTCCGGACTAGCGCGAAACACCGGGGAGCTGTTTTTT
TRBD2	TRBV12-3/TRBV12-4	.	TRBJ2-7	CASSLRAGARIEQYF	TGTGCCAGCAGTTTACGAGCGGGAGCTCGAATCGAGCAGTACTTC
.	TRBV5-5	few	TRBJ2-3	CASSPPRWSGIDTQYF	TGTGCCAGCAGTCCACCCCGATGGTCGGGAATAGATACGCAGTATTTT
TRBD2	TRBV20-1	few	TRBJ2-5	CSARDRAGLAGHQQETQYF	TGCAGTGCTAGAGATCGTGCGGGACTAGCGGGGCACCAACAAGAGACCCAGTACTTC
.	TRBV29-1	few	TRBJ2-7	CSVEEGEQYF	TGCAGCGTTGAGGAGGGCGAGCAGTACTTC
.	TRBV7-9	.	TRBJ2-7	CASSLAQQPDHEQYF	TGTGCCAGCAGCTTAGCGCAACAGCCGGACCACGAGCAGTACTTC
.	TRBV7-8	.	TRBJ1-1	CASSLERVMNTEAFF	TGTGCCAGCAGCTTAGAGCGGGTCATGAACACTGAAGCTTTCTTT
TRBD2	TRBV28	.	TRBJ2-1	CASSLNRGLAGGHEQFF	TGTGCCAGCAGTTTAAACCGGGGACTAGCGGGAGGGCATGAGCAGTTCTTC
.	TRBV13	.	TRBJ1-4	CASSSGRRIEKLFF	TGTGCCAGCAGCTCGGGACGAAGGATTGAAAAACTGTTTTTT
TRBD1	TRBV6-2/TRBV6-3	few	TRBJ2-7	CASSYSLSVRDRNYEQYF	TGTGCCAGCAGTTACTCATTGTCGGTAAGGGACAGAAACTACGAGCAGTACTTC
.	TRBV12-3/TRBV12-4	many	TRBJ2-1	CASSLGVPSSYNEQFF	TGTGCCAGCAGTTTAGGTGTACCTAGCTCCTACAATGAGCAGTTCTTC
.	TRBV6-5	.	TRBJ1-2	CASFLAGDGYTF	TGTGCCAGCTTCCTTGCGGGAGATGGCTACACCTTC
.	TRBV7-9	few	TRBJ1-4	CASSHFKTGEKLFF	TGTGCCAGCAGCCATTTTAAAACAGGTGAAAAACTGTTTTTT
.	TRBV7-9	many	TRBJ2-5	CASSSPAGAWETQYF	TGTGCCAGCAGCTCCCCGGCAGGGGCATGGGAGACCCAGTACTTC
.	TRBV29-1	.	TRBJ2-6	CSVENLTGANVLTF	TGCAGCGTTGAAAACCTGACTGGGGCCAACGTCCTGACTTTC
.	TRBV20-1	few	TRBJ2-2	CSARGRPGEETGELFF	TGCAGTGCTAGAGGAAGGCCGGGAGAGGAAACCGGGGAGCTGTTTTTT
.	TRBV6-5	.	TRBJ1-2	CASSSPGTSYGYTF	TGTGCCAGCAGCTCTCCGGGGACATCATATGGCTACACCTTC
.	TRBV15	few	TRBJ2-7	CATSRDLGGRGSYEQYF	TGTGCCACCAGCAGAGATCTGGGTGGGCGCGGCTCCTACGAGCAGTACTTC
.	TRBV6-5	many	TRBJ2-7	CASSYSRVLTYEQYF	TGTGCCAGCAGTTACTCTCGGGTACTTACCTACGAGCAGTACTTC
TRBD2	TRBV12-3/TRBV12-4	few	TRBJ2-1	CASSFRVAGNNEQFF	TGTGCCAGCAGTTTCAGGGTAGCGGGAAACAATGAGCAGTTCTTC
.	TRBV5-1	few	TRBJ2-1	CASSFAGIGSYNEQFF	TGCGCCAGCAGCTTTGCAGGGATTGGCTCCTACAATGAGCAGTTCTTC
TRBD2	TRBV6-1	few	TRBJ2-1	CATFGGMGVSYNEQFF	TGTGCCACCTTCGGGGGGATGGGCGTCTCCTACAATGAGCAGTTCTTC
TRBD2	TRBV20-1	many	TRBJ2-3	CSARNSGRLDTQYF	TGCAGTGCTAGAAATAGCGGGAGATTAGATACGCAGTATTTT
.	TRBV12-3/TRBV12-4	.	TRBJ2-7	CASRPLVTYEQYF	TGTGCCAGCAGACCCCTAGTTACCTACGAGCAGTACTTC
.	TRBV10-3	.	TRBJ2-7	CAISDPPDGYALYEQYF	TGTGCCATCAGTGACCCCCCGGATGGGTATGCCTTGTACGAGCAGTACTTC
.	TRBV20-1	.	TRBJ1-2	CSARDKQYTF	TGCAGTGCTAGAGATAAGCAGTACACCTTC
.	TRBV12-3/TRBV12-4	many	TRBJ2-1	CASRVGGSYNEQFF	TGTGCCAGCAGGGTCGGGGGTTCCTACAATGAGCAGTTCTTC
TRBD1	TRBV14	few	TRBJ2-7	CASSQPGTGRYEQYF	TGTGCCAGCAGCCAACCCGGGACAGGGCGATACGAGCAGTACTTC
TRBD2	TRBV12-3/TRBV12-4	few	TRBJ2-7	CASSFVGLAAYEQYF	TGTGCCAGCAGTTTCGTAGGACTAGCGGCTTACGAGCAGTACTTC
.	TRBV29-1	.	TRBJ1-1	CSVAKLNTEAFF	TGCAGCGTTGCCAAGCTGAACACTGAAGCTTTCTTT
.	TRBV7-2	many	TRBJ2-5	CASSLNIGTQYF	TGTGCCAGCAGCTTAAATATAGGTACCCAGTACTTC
TRBD2	TRBV12-3/TRBV12-4	.	TRBJ2-1	CASSLIAGGGEQFF	TGTGCCAGCAGTCTTATAGCGGGAGGGGGTGAGCAGTTCTTC
.	TRBV5-1	many	TRBJ2-7	CASSWDNYSYEQYF	TGCGCCAGCAGCTGGGACAACTATTCCTACGAGCAGTACTTC
.	TRBV10-3	many	TRBJ2-7	CAISEGGETLYEQYF	TGTGCCATCAGTGAGGGGGGCGAAACCCTCTACGAGCAGTACTTC
TRBD2	TRBV29-1	few	TRBJ2-1	CSVETTGLAGEQFF	TGCAGCGTCGAGACGACGGGACTAGCGGGTGAGCAGTTCTTC